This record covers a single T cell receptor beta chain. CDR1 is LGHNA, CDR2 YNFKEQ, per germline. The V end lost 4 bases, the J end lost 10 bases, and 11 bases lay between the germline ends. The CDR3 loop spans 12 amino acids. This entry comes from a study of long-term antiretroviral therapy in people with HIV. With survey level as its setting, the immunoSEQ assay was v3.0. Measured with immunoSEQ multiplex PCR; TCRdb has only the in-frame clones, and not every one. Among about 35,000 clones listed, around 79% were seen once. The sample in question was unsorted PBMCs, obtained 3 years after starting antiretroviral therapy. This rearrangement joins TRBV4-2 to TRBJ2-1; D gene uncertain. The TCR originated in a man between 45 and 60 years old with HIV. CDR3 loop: CASSLRAEEQFF. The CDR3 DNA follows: TGTGCCAGCAGCCTCCGGGCAGAGGAGCAGTTCTTC.